These T cell receptor beta chains were read from a single sample in a study of blood T cell repertoires in COVID-19. Assay used: immunoSEQ multiplex PCR; TCRdb lists only in-frame clones, some missing. The sample carries roughly 290,000 clones, around 85% recorded once. Sequences were obtained from PBMCs or T cells enriched from blood (not recorded which). The receptors come from a man aged 30-40 years who had recovered from COVID-19. CDR3s include the opening cysteine and the closing phenylalanine or tryptophan. The D gene is left open where the match is weak. Clone size is shown for a subset of rows, as once, few, many or a class of expanded clone.

CDR3 length,D gene,J gene,V gene,clone size,CDR3 protein,CDR3 DNA
11,-,TRBJ1-1,TRBV5-1,-,CASSEGSEAFF,TGCGCCAGCAGCGAGGGCTCTGAAGCTTTCTTT
15,-,TRBJ1-5,TRBV7-8,-,CASSLRVEGNQPQHF,TGTGCCAGCAGCTTACGGGTGGAGGGCAATCAGCCCCAGCATTTT
14,-,TRBJ2-3,TRBV11-1,-,CASSPTGRTDTQYF,TGTGCCAGCAGCCCTACGGGGAGAACAGATACGCAGTATTTT
14,-,TRBJ2-5,TRBV9,once,CASSVGGAGETQYF,TGTGCCAGCAGCGTGGGCGGGGCCGGGGAGACCCAGTACTTC
16,TRBD1,TRBJ2-3,TRBV9,-,CASSAPTGGITDTQYF,TGTGCCAGCAGCGCTCCGACAGGGGGGATAACAGATACGCAGTATTTT
17,-,TRBJ1-6,TRBV27,-,CASSSNRETTYNSPLHF,TGTGCCAGCAGTTCAAACAGGGAGACAACCTATAATTCACCCCTCCACTTT
15,TRBD2,TRBJ2-3,TRBV5-1,-,CASSPGTRGADTQYF,TGCGCCAGCAGCCCGGGGACTAGAGGTGCAGATACGCAGTATTTT
16,-,TRBJ1-6,TRBV19,once,CASSVPGSSYNSPLHF,TGTGCCAGTAGTGTCCCGGGGAGCTCCTATAATTCACCCCTCCACTTT
15,TRBD1,TRBJ1-1,TRBV5-1,-,CASSSRQGAGTEAFF,TGCGCCAGCAGCTCTAGACAGGGGGCAGGGACTGAAGCTTTCTTT
16,-,TRBJ1-5,TRBV7-9,-,CASSFGLGDSNQPQHF,TGTGCCAGCAGCTTTGGTCTAGGGGATAGCAATCAGCCCCAGCATTTT
16,-,TRBJ2-7,TRBV3-1/TRBV3-2,-,CASSQGSGAVPYEQYF,TGTGCCAGCAGCCAGGGATCAGGGGCCGTTCCCTACGAGCAGTACTTC
16,TRBD2,TRBJ2-5,TRBV10-3,-,CAISAILAGGHETQYF,TGTGCCATCAGTGCTATACTAGCGGGGGGGCATGAGACCCAGTACTTC
12,-,TRBJ1-1,TRBV29-1,-,CSVDGRGREAFF,TGCAGCGTTGATGGGCGGGGCAGAGAAGCTTTCTTT
17,TRBD2,TRBJ2-1,TRBV7-8,-,CASSLGLAGSSYNEQFF,TGTGCCAGCAGCTTAGGGCTAGCGGGGAGCTCCTACAATGAGCAGTTCTTC
20,-,TRBJ2-7,TRBV13,-,CASSLNINRVGKLLSYEQYF,TGTGCCAGCAGCTTAAATATAAACAGGGTCGGAAAACTCCTTTCCTACGAGCAGTACTTC
14,-,TRBJ2-7,TRBV4-1,-,CASSQDPGSYEQYF,TGCGCCAGCAGCCAAGACCCCGGGTCCTACGAGCAGTACTTC
11,-,TRBJ1-1,TRBV12-3/TRBV12-4,-,CASYDTLKAFF,TGTGCCAGCTACGACACCCTTAAAGCTTTCTTT
15,TRBD2,TRBJ2-3,TRBV5-1,-,CASTTGGLLGDTQYF,TGCGCCAGCACGACGGGGGGGCTCTTGGGAGATACGCAGTATTTT
16,-,TRBJ2-3,TRBV9,-,CASSTPSGVGTDTQYF,TGTGCCAGCAGCACCCCGTCGGGGGTCGGGACAGATACGCAGTATTTT
15,-,TRBJ1-1,TRBV11-2,-,CASSNPSESNTEAFF,TGTGCCAGCAGCAATCCGAGCGAGTCGAACACTGAAGCTTTCTTT
15,TRBD1,TRBJ1-1,TRBV9,-,CASSVWDSASTEAFF,TGTGCCAGCAGCGTATGGGACAGTGCGAGCACTGAAGCTTTCTTT
14,TRBD1,TRBJ2-1,TRBV15,once,CATSRGDSTNEQFF,TGTGCCACCAGCAGGGGGGACAGTACCAATGAGCAGTTCTTC
12,-,TRBJ1-1,TRBV2,once,CASNLARTEAFF,TGTGCCAGCAACCTGGCGAGGACTGAAGCTTTCTTT
13,-,TRBJ1-5,TRBV12-5,-,CASGFSGNQPQHF,TGTGCTAGTGGTTTTAGTGGCAATCAGCCCCAGCATTTT
13,TRBD1,TRBJ1-2,TRBV2,-,CASRQDRVSGYTF,TGTGCCAGCAGGCAGGACAGGGTTTCTGGCTACACCTTC
19,TRBD2,TRBJ2-5,TRBV3-1/TRBV3-2,-,CASSQEVRISGAHQETQYF,TGTGCCAGCAGCCAAGAAGTTCGTATTAGCGGGGCCCACCAAGAGACCCAGTACTTC
13,-,TRBJ1-2,TRBV27,once,CASRPGEGYGYTF,TGTGCCAGCAGGCCGGGTGAGGGCTATGGCTACACCTTC
13,-,TRBJ2-3,TRBV12-3/TRBV12-4,-,CASSLTNTDTQYF,TGTGCCAGCAGTCTAACTAACACAGATACGCAGTATTTT
15,TRBD1,TRBJ1-5,TRBV2,-,CASSETTGRRQPQHF,TGTGCCAGCAGTGAAACGACAGGGCGGCGGCAGCCCCAGCATTTT